This is a list of T cell receptor beta chains from one sample in a study of neoadjuvant anti-PD-1 for oral cavity cancer. This table comes from immunoSEQ multiplex PCR, and its TCRdb copy is limited to in-frame clones, with some not included. The sample lists 15,000 to 20,000 clones; about 66% were seen once. The sequences come from PBMCs, collected before nivolumab (anti-PD-1) treatment. All receptors come from a person aged 40 to 85 with oral cavity squamous cell carcinoma. Each CDR3 is given with its conserved first and last residue.

J gene	V gene	CDR3 length	CDR3 protein
TRBJ1-1	TRBV11-2	14	CASSTEEGSAEAFF
TRBJ1-2	TRBV6-5	14	CASGAPGLGYGYTF
TRBJ1-1	TRBV10-2	13	CASSESVYTEAFF
TRBJ2-5	TRBV30	12	CAWSVTGETQYF
TRBJ1-1	TRBV6-5	14	CASRTQGAYTEAFF
TRBJ2-3	TRBV25-1	14	CASSVPGVTDTQYF
TRBJ2-7	TRBV11-2	15	CASSLDWTGGYEQYF
TRBJ1-1	TRBV7-3	13	CASSRRQGTEAFF
TRBJ2-1	TRBV25-1	12	CASSVSEDEQFF
TRBJ2-7	TRBV28	16	CASSPPGTSGSKEQYF
TRBJ1-5	TRBV5-5	14	CASSLAGSNQPQHF
TRBJ2-1	TRBV5-1	16	CASRGLAGGLNNEQFF
TRBJ2-5	TRBV28	14	CASSFGRGLETQYF
TRBJ1-1	TRBV25-1	14	CASSEWTANTEAFF
TRBJ2-1	TRBV10-3	12	CAIRGGLNEQFF
TRBJ1-1	TRBV30	15	CAWSVRRDRDERAFF
TRBJ2-5	TRBV25-1	17	CASSADRDDLTGETQYF
TRBJ2-1	TRBV10-3	17	CAISTLGLAGGDNEQFF
TRBJ2-2	TRBV10-3	15	CAIRGGQGATGELFF
TRBJ2-2	TRBV6-1	13	CASRGQAGGELFF
TRBJ2-7	TRBV21-1	14	CASSNSGPNYEQYF
TRBJ1-1	TRBV15	16	CATSREGGEMNTEAFF
TRBJ2-2	TRBV27	15	CASRGTSGNTGELFF
TRBJ2-1	TRBV4-2	15	CASSQDRGWNNEQFF
TRBJ2-7	TRBV5-1	14	CASSLASGSYEQYF
TRBJ2-2	TRBV6-5	13	CASSLTSIGELFF
TRBJ1-2	TRBV5-6	14	CASRTTGANYGYTF
TRBJ2-2	TRBV28	14	CASSRTANTGELFF
TRBJ1-1	TRBV28	15	CASSPSRAGNTEAFF
TRBJ1-4	TRBV5-1	12	CASSPDPGLLFF
TRBJ2-7	TRBV4-2	12	CASSQAGYEQYF
TRBJ2-7	TRBV5-6	13	CASRKTSAYEQYF
TRBJ2-7	TRBV6-1	15	CASSARTGNSYEQYF
TRBJ1-1	TRBV6-6	16	CASSYSVTGGGTEAFF
TRBJ1-5	TRBV30	13	CAWSTSVNQPQHF
TRBJ2-7	TRBV6-6	16	CASRTSGAGVTSEQYF
TRBJ2-3	TRBV29-1	13	CSVGAPGRDTQYF
TRBJ1-1	TRBV15	14	CATSRAVGAVEAFF
TRBJ1-2	TRBV6-5	15	CASSGPGTGNYGYTF
TRBJ2-3	TRBV7-8	14	CASRGRGSTDTQYF
TRBJ2-3	TRBV6-1	16	CASSEVSVSSTDTQYF
TRBJ2-6	TRBV19	21	CASTQQGTSGRAPSGANVLTF
TRBJ2-1	TRBV5-1	15	CASSLGLAVYNEQFF
TRBJ1-2	TRBV19	15	CASSAPGTATYGYTF
TRBJ1-2	TRBV2	12	CATQLANYGYTF
TRBJ2-4	TRBV6-1	14	CATLDRDPPNIQYF
TRBJ1-2	TRBV10-3	15	CAIRNRDREDYGYTF
TRBJ2-3	TRBV13	21	CASSLVPGLAGRGGRTDTQYF
TRBJ2-7	TRBV5-6	15	CASSFEASGSYEQYF
TRBJ1-5	TRBV7-2	13	CASSLDRAQPQHF
TRBJ1-2	TRBV6-5	14	CASSYRQGASGYTF
TRBJ1-5	TRBV6-6	15	CASSSTGAGNQPQHF
TRBJ2-1	TRBV29-1	16	CSVELVAGFSYNEQFF
TRBJ2-7	TRBV28	17	CASSSMGLAFSSYEQYF
TRBJ1-1	TRBV10-3	13	CAIAYAGNTEAFF
TRBJ1-1	TRBV5-1	14	CASRGANLNTEAFF
TRBJ2-7	TRBV4-1	17	CASSQDPGLATSYEQYF
TRBJ1-2	TRBV9	14	CASSVGSMVSGYTF